What follows are 5 T cell receptor beta chains derived from one specimen sequenced in a study of vaccination effects on CD4 cells after COVID-19. Their antigen targets remain unknown. After expansion with viral peptide pools in the ViraFEST assay, antigen-specific CD4+ T cells were sequenced. Isolating CD4+ T cells followed 9 to 11 days of culture. All vaccine recipients tested negative for nucleocapsid antibodies and had never contracted SARS-CoV-2 infection. The assay was immunoSEQ multiplex PCR, and TCRdb's table has in-frame clones only and misses some. Among around 35,000 clones listed, over 65% were seen once. The specimen was CD4+ T cells from PBMCs cultured with HCoV-OC43 spike peptides, collected before COVID-19 vaccination. The subset denotes: HCoV-OC43 spike overlapping peptide pool stimulation. Receptor source: a human donor who received a COVID-19 vaccine.

This clone was seen more than once but under ten times. The chain joins TRBV20-1 to TRBJ1-1; no clear D gene. Germline CDR1 DFQATT, CDR2 SNEGSKA (reference sequence). With 3 bases removed from V and 7 bases from J, the gap between germline ends came to 9 bases. This CDR3 region has 11 residues. The CDR3 coding sequence is TGCAGTGCTAGGGTAAGCTATGAAGCTTTCTTT. It is translated as CSARVSYEAFF.

A remark on this clone: At one end the junction does not follow the germline gene, possibly because of a read error. V usage is TRBV6-1 and J usage is TRBJ2-7; D call uncertain. This CDR3 region has 15 residues. The V gene's germline CDR1 is MNHNS and CDR2 SASEGT. The CDR3 DNA is TGTGCCAGCAGTGAGGGCCGGTCTCTCTCCCACGAGCAGTACTTC. Translating it yields CASSEGRSLSHEQYF.

The V gene is TRBV7-2, the J gene TRBJ1-5; D may be TRBD1 (6 bases). Germline CDR1 is SGHTA and CDR2 is FQGNSA. The CDR3 runs to 16 residues. V gave up 1 base and J gave up 6 bases, with 16 bases separating them. CDR3 bases: TGTGCCAGCAGCTTAGTAACCGGGGGCGCTTCTCAGCCCCAGCATTTT. Translating gives CASSLVTGGASQPQHF.

The V call is TRBV18, the J call TRBJ2-7; possible D gene TRBD1, 5 bases. Trimming pared 2 bases from V and 6 bases from J, leaving 14 bases between. This CDR3 comprises 14 residues. Germline assignment: CDR1 KGHSH and CDR2 LQKENI. In DNA form, the CDR3 reads TGTGCCAGCTCACCATCCCCGGCAGGGTCCGAGCAGTACTTC. Its protein is CASSPSPAGSEQYF.

The rearrangement uses TRBV2 and TRBJ2-1; 7 bases agree with TRBD1. The CDR3 is 16 amino acids. The J segment lost 2 bases and the V segment lost 10 bases, leaving 14 bases of the junction unmatched. CDR1 and CDR2 (germline): SNHLY, FYNNEI. The CDR3 loop is CANSKTGRITYNEQFF. As DNA, the CDR3 is TGTGCCAACTCAAAGACAGGGCGTATAACCTACAATGAGCAGTTCTTC.